This passage covers 17 T cell receptor beta chains from one sample sequenced in a study of T cells in Graves' hyperthyroidism and ophthalmopathy. Amplified regions were TCR beta CDR3 sequences from RNA transcripts. Researchers ran a first-round RT-PCR on the TCR CDR3 using the HTBI primer set. TCRdb itself ran the multiplex PCR reads through MiXCR, one entry per CDR3 protein. Altogether roughly 570,000 distinct CDR3 sequences are present, about a sixth being singletons, with the ten largest covering about 7%. Sequencing used blood. The source is a woman aged 25 to 39 with Graves' hyperthyroidism.

The chain employs TRBV12-3 or TRBV12-4 and TRBJ2-1, with TRBD2 matching over 7 bases. This CDR3 is built from 15 residues. The junction had 14 bases not matched to a gene; V was cut back by 8 bases and J by 7 bases. CDR3 sequence (DNA): TGTGCCAGCGGCACCGGTGCGGGAGATAGTAATGAGCAGTTCTTC. Encoded protein: CASGTGAGDSNEQFF.

This clonotype was seen many times. The CDR3 DNA sequence: TGTGCCAGCAGCTCGCTAGCGGGAAGCTACAATGAGCAGTTCTTC. Translating it yields CASSSLAGSYNEQFF. The rearrangement uses TRBV7-9 and TRBJ2-1; 9 bases are a match to TRBD2. The trim removed 4 bases at V and 3 bases at J, leaving 4 bases unmatched. The germline V gene has CDR1 SEHNR and CDR2 FQNEAQ (reference sequence). CDR3 length: 15 residues.

This clonotype showed up just a few times. V gene TRBV6-1 combines with J gene TRBJ1-6; 8 positions agree with TRBD1. The CDR3 loop spans 15 amino acids. Germline lookup yields CDR1 MNHNS and CDR2 SASEGT. V shed 6 bases, J shed 10 bases, and the junction held 11 bases outside the gene matches. The CDR3 coding sequence is TGTGCCAGCAGGACAGGGGTGTCGTTGGAATCACCCCTCCACTTT. It is translated as CASRTGVSLESPLHF.

This sequence joins TRBV20-1 and TRBJ1-5; possible D gene TRBD1, 5 bases. Between the trimmed V and J ends, which lost 3 bases and 4 bases, there was a span of 19 bases. The germline CDR1 and CDR2 sequences are DFQATT and SNEGSKA (reference sequence). The CDR3 extends over 16 amino acids. CDR3 nucleotide sequence: TGCAGTGCTAGCGCTCTCGGGGGAGACGGGAATCAGCCCCAGCATTTT. Protein: CSASALGGDGNQPQHF.

This clonotype has only one observation. A much larger clonotype is one base distant, so this may be a read error. As the CDR3 is not closed by the conserved phenylalanine or tryptophan, this likely results from a read error. The V and J genes are TRBV5-5 and TRBJ2-7; tentative D call: TRBD2 (5 bases). Germline CDR1 and CDR2: SGHKS and YYEKEE (reference sequence). V shed 0 bases and J shed 3 bases, with 13 bases lying between them. This CDR3 contains 15 residues. The CDR3 is CASSLVMGDVYEQYI. CDR3 coding DNA: TGTGCCAGCAGCTTGGTTATGGGAGATGTCTACGAGCAGTACATC.

Of note for this clonotype: A far larger clone is off by one base, so a read error is likely. This chain uses TRBV7-9 with TRBJ1-3; TRBD1 aligns across 8 bases. This CDR3 spans 14 amino acids. Germline V gives CDR1 SEHNR, CDR2 FQNEAQ (reference sequence). DNA of the CDR3: TGTGCCAGCAGCCCAGGGGGCTCTGGAACCACCATATATTTT. Residues: CASSPGGSGTTIYF.

This clonotype was found many times. J is TRBJ2-3 and V is TRBV11-2, with D possibly matching TRBD1 (6 bases). Trimming cost V 5 bases and J 3 bases, with 12 bases left between them. CDR3 length equals 14 residues. From germline, CDR1 is SGHAT and CDR2 FQNNGV. The CDR3 coding sequence is TGTGCCAGCAGCCATGAACAGGGAACAGATACGCAGTATTTT. Translation: CASSHEQGTDTQYF.

V and J are TRBV19 and TRBJ2-7; D is ambiguous. Trimming stripped 8 bases from V and 3 bases from J, with 11 bases between. The CDR3 loop spans 12 amino acids. The germline gives CDR1 LNHDA, CDR2 SQIVND (reference sequence). CDR3 sequence reads: CASRGGLYEQYF. The CDR3 bases are TGTGCCAGTCGCGGTGGCCTCTACGAGCAGTACTTC.

V gene TRBV10-3 combines with J gene TRBJ2-1, with a weak D call TRBD1 (7 bases). The CDR3 runs 17 residues. Germline assignment: CDR1 ENHRY and CDR2 SYGVKD. Trimming left V 2 bases short and J 10 bases short, with 24 bases between. The CDR3 loop reads CAISEPNGGVGGGEQFF. The CDR3 DNA sequence: TGTGCCATCAGTGAGCCGAACGGGGGAGTAGGGGGCGGGGAGCAGTTCTTC.

This clonotype has a count of ten or more. V gene TRBV27 combines with J gene TRBJ2-2, with D possibly TRBD2 on 6 matching bases. The CDR3 has 18 residues. CDR1 MNHEY and CDR2 SMNVEV come from the germline V gene (reference sequence). Trimming shortened V by 6 bases and J by 0 bases, and 20 bases separated the two germline ends. The CDR3 region is CASSLGERVAANTGELFF. CDR3 nucleotides: TGTGCCAGCAGCTTGGGCGAGCGGGTCGCCGCGAACACCGGGGAGCTGTTTTTT.

This clonotype has a count of ten or more. This sequence joins TRBV5-4 and TRBJ2-5, with TRBD1 matching 9 bases. Per germline, CDR1 SGHNT and CDR2 YYREEE (reference sequence). Germline trimming cut 3 bases from V and 2 bases from J; bases unmatched to any gene: 8. The length of the CDR3 is 16 residues. In DNA form, the CDR3 reads TGTGCCAGCAGCTCGGCGGACAGGGGAAGGCAAGAGACCCAGTACTTC. Translating it yields CASSSADRGRQETQYF.

The V gene is TRBV4-2, the J gene TRBJ2-3, with a weak D call TRBD2 (6 bases). In germline, CDR1 is LGHNA, CDR2 YNFKEQ. Trimming pared 2 bases from V and 1 base from J, leaving 16 bases between. The CDR3 consists of 17 residues. CDR3 sequence reads: CASSQHAGLLGTDTQYF. The CDR3 DNA reads as TGTGCCAGCAGCCAACACGCGGGACTCCTTGGCACAGATACGCAGTATTTT.

The chain joins TRBV20-1 to TRBJ1-5, with D maybe TRBD1 (5 bases). The V end was cut by 5 bases, the J end by 4 bases, with 9 bases between. This CDR3 is 12 amino acids long. Per germline, CDR1 DFQATT and CDR2 SNEGSKA (reference sequence). As DNA, the CDR3 is TGCAGTGCTGTTCAGGGAAATCAGCCCCAGCATTTT. Amino acids: CSAVQGNQPQHF.

This clonotype showed up just a few times. This chain connects TRBV6-1 to TRBJ2-3; D is uncertain. The CDR3 has 12 residues. Germline CDR1 and CDR2: MNHNS and SASEGT. Trimming pared 0 bases from V and 6 bases from J, leaving 4 bases between. CDR3 sequence reads: CASSEADDTQYF. CDR3 coding DNA: TGTGCCAGCAGTGAAGCAGATGATACGCAGTATTTT.

The chain employs TRBV20-1 and TRBJ2-1; D might be TRBD1 (5 bases). Trimming took off 0 bases at V and 9 bases at J, with 15 bases between the two ends. The germline gives CDR1 DFQATT, CDR2 SNEGSKA (reference sequence). This CDR3 is built from 14 residues. The chain's CDR3 is CSARESGARSEQFF. For the CDR3, the DNA is TGCAGTGCTAGAGAAAGTGGGGCAAGAAGTGAGCAGTTCTTC.

This clonotype came up a few times. The V gene is TRBV19, the J gene TRBJ2-7, with D possibly being TRBD2 (7 bases). Germline V lookup: CDR1 LNHDA, CDR2 SQIVND (reference sequence). The CDR3 has 15 amino acids. Trimming stripped 5 bases from V and 4 bases from J, with 18 bases between. CDR3 bases: TGTGCCAGTAGTGTACAGGGTGGGCGGGAGTACGAGCAGTACTTC. Translated, it gives CASSVQGGREYEQYF.

V usage is TRBV5-1 and J usage is TRBJ2-1; weak D call: TRBD1 (5 bases). Trimming removed 0 bases from V and 0 bases from J, with 13 bases in between. The CDR3 is 17 amino acids. Germline values: CDR1 SGHRS, CDR2 YFSETQ. The CDR3 sequence is CASSLAGGAVSYNEQFF. In DNA form, the CDR3 reads TGCGCCAGCAGCTTGGCCGGTGGGGCTGTCTCCTACAATGAGCAGTTCTTC.